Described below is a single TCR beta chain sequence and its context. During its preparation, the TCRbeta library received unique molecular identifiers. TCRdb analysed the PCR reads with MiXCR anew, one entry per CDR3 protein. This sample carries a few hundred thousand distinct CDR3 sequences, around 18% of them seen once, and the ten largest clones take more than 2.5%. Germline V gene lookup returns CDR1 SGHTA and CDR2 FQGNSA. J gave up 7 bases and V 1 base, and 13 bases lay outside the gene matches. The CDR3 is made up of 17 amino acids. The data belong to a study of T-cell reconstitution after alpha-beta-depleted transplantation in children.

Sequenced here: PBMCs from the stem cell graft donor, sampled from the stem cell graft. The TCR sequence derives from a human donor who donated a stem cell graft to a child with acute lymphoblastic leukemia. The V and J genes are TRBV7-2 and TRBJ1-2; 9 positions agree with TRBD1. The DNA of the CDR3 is TGTGCCAGCAGCTTAGTGTCCCGGGACAGGGAAACATTTGGCTACACCTTC. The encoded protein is CASSLVSRDRETFGYTF.